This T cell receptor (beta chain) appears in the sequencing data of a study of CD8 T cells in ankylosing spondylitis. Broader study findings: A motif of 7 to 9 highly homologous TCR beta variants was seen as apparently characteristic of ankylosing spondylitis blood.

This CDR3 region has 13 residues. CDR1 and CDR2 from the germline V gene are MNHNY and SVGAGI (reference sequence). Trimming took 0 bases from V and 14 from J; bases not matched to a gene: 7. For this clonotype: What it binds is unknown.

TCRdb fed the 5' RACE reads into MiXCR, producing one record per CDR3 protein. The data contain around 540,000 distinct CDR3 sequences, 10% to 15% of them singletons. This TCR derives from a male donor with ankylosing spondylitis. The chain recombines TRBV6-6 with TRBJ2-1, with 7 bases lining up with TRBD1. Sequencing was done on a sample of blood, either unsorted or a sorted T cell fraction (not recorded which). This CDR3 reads CASSYSWGQGEFF. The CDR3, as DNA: TGTGCCAGCAGTTACTCGTGGGGGCAGGGGGAGTTCTTC.